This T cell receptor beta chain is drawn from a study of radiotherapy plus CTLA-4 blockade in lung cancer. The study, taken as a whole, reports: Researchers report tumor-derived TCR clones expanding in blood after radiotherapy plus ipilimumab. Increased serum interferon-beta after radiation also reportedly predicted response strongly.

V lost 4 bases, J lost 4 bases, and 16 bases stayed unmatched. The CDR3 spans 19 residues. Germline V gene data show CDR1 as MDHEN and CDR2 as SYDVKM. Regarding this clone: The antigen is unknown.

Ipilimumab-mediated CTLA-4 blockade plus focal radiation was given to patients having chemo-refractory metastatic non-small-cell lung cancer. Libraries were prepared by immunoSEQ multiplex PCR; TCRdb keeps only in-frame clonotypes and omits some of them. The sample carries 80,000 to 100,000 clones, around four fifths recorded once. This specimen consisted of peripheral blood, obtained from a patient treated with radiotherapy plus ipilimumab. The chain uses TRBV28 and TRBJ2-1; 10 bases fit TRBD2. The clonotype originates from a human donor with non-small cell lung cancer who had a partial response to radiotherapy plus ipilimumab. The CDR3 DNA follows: TGTGCCAGCAGTTCCGGGGGGCTAGCGGGAGTTGGAGTTTACAATGAGCAGTTCTTC. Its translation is CASSSGGLAGVGVYNEQFF.